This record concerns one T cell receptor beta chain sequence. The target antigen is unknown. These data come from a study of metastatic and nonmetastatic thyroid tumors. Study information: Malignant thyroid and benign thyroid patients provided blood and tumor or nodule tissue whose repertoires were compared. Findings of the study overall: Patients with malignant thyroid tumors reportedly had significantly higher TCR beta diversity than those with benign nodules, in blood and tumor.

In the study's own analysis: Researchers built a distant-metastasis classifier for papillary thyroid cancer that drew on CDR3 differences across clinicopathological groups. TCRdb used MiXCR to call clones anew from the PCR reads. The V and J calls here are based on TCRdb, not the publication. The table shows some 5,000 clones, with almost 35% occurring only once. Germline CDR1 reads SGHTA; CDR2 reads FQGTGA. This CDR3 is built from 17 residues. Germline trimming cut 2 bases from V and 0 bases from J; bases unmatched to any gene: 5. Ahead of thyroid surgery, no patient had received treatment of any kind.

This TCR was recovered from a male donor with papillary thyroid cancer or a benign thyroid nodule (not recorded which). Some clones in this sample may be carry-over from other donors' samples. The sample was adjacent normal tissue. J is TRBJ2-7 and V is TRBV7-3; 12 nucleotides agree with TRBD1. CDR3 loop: CASSLGTGGLSSYEQYF. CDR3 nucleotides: TGTGCCAGCAGCTTAGGGACAGGGGGCCTATCCTCCTACGAGCAGTACTTC. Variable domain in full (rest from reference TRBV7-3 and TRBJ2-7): GAGVSQTPSNKVTEKGKYVELRCDPISGHTALYWYRQSLGQGPEFLIYFQGTGAADDSGLPNDRFFAVRPEGSVSTLKIQRTERGDSAVYLCASSLGTGGLSSYEQYFGPGTRLTVT.